These 23 T cell receptor beta chains share one sample of origin, sequenced in a study of T cell responses to AZD1222 COVID-19 vaccine. Produced via immunoSEQ multiplex PCR; TCRdb's table is partial and in-frame only. The table shows about 89,000 clones, with approximately 89% occurring only once. Material: peripheral blood, obtained 28 days after the second AZD1222 dose. These receptors all come from an adult who received the AZD1222 COVID-19 vaccine.

V gene TRBV19 combines with J gene TRBJ1-1; D is unresolved. V lost 1 base and J lost 1, with 4 bases in between. Germline CDR1 LNHDA, CDR2 SQIVND (reference sequence). The CDR3 totals 13 residues. Written as DNA, the CDR3 is TGTGCCAGTAGTATAGGACAGAACACTGAAGCTTTCTTT. This translates into CASSIGQNTEAFF.

V gene TRBV30 combines with J gene TRBJ1-1; 9 bases are a match to TRBD1. The CDR3 totals 14 residues. The germline gives CDR1 GTSNPN, CDR2 SVGIG (reference sequence). V shed 3 bases and J 8 bases; nucleotides not matched to a gene: 10. In nucleotides, the CDR3 is TGTGCCTGGAGGCTAGGGACAGGGTTATCCGAAGCTTTCTTT. Translation gives CAWRLGTGLSEAFF.

The chain carries TRBV7-9 and TRBJ2-3; 9 positions agree with TRBD1. This CDR3 has 17 residues. V dropped 1 base and J dropped 5; count of bases not matched to a gene: 10. CDR1 SEHNR and CDR2 FQNEAQ come from the germline V gene (reference sequence). CDR3 nucleotides: TGTGCCAGCAGCTTAGGGTCCTGGGACAGGGTTGTAGATACGCAGTATTTT. Translated, it gives CASSLGSWDRVVDTQYF.

The chain recombines TRBV9 with TRBJ1-1, with 9 bases that match TRBD1. Germline V lookup: CDR1 SGDLS, CDR2 YYNGEE. This CDR3 contains 14 residues. J gave up 10 bases and V 3 bases, and 10 bases lay outside the gene matches. CDR3 DNA sequence: TGTGCCAGCAGCGACGGGACAGGGTGGGATACAGCTTTCTTT. Amino acid sequence: CASSDGTGWDTAFF.

V usage is TRBV4-1 and J usage is TRBJ1-5; D unclear. CDR1 and CDR2 (germline): MGHRA, YSYEKL. There are 15 residues in the CDR3. V lost 1 base and J lost 6, with 13 bases in between. The CDR3: CASSQGVQVFQPQHF. The CDR3 DNA is TGCGCCAGCAGCCAAGGTGTCCAGGTTTTTCAGCCCCAGCATTTT.

The CDR3 spells CASSLPTAHTEAFF. CDR3 DNA sequence: TGTGCCAGCAGCTTACCGACAGCTCACACTGAAGCTTTCTTT. The rearrangement links TRBV5-4 to TRBJ1-1; TRBD1 is a possible D gene (5 bases). The CDR3 extends over 14 amino acids. Germline V CDR1 and CDR2: SGHNT, YYREEE (reference sequence). V was shortened by 2 bases and J by 3 bases, with 11 bases between the two germline ends.

The DNA for the CDR3 is TGTGCCAGTAGATCATCCGGGACAGTTGGAACAGATACGCAGTATTTT. Translation: CASRSSGTVGTDTQYF. The chain couples TRBV19 to TRBJ2-3; the match to TRBD1 covers 7 bases. Losses at the gene ends were 6 bases for V and 3 bases for J; bases not matched to a gene: 12. The CDR3 covers 16 residues. From germline, CDR1 is LNHDA and CDR2 SQIVND (reference sequence).

The rearrangement uses TRBV7-9 and TRBJ1-4; 10 positions match TRBD1. The CDR3 sequence is 14 residues long. J gave up 6 bases and V 3 bases, and 1 base lay outside the gene matches. The V gene's germline CDR1 is SEHNR and CDR2 FQNEAQ (reference sequence). The CDR3 region is CASSFGTGDEKLFF. DNA for the CDR3: TGTGCCAGCAGCTTCGGGACAGGGGATGAAAAACTGTTTTTT.

In its sample, this clone was seen a few times. The V gene is TRBV4-1, the J gene TRBJ1-6, with D unresolved. V was cut by 3 bases and J by 0 bases, with 9 bases left in between. The CDR3 extends over 16 amino acids. CDR1 is MGHRA, CDR2 YSYEKL, per germline. The CDR3 DNA reads TGCGCCAGCAGCCAGTTCTCAGACTCCTATAATTCACCCCTCCACTTT. Amino acids: CASSQFSDSYNSPLHF.

The chain links TRBV6-6 to TRBJ2-7; D is uncertain. In germline, CDR1 is MNHNY, CDR2 SVGAGI (reference sequence). The CDR3 is 13 amino acids. Trimming took off 0 bases at V and 3 bases at J, with 6 bases between the two ends. Here the CDR3 reads CASSYSMVYEQYF. DNA for the CDR3: TGTGCCAGCAGTTACTCAATGGTCTACGAGCAGTACTTC.

J is TRBJ1-1 and V is TRBV4-1; maybe TRBD1 (6 bases). V was cut by 1 base and J by 4 bases, with 10 bases left in between. The germline CDR1 and CDR2 sequences are MGHRA and YSYEKL. The CDR3 extends over 14 amino acids. The CDR3 here is CASSQGLGATEAFF. The CDR3 nucleotides are TGCGCCAGCAGCCAAGGGTTGGGGGCCACTGAAGCTTTCTTT.

The rearrangement joins TRBV9 to TRBJ1-2; weak D call: TRBD1 (5 bases). The V gene lost 5 bases and the J gene lost 2 bases, with 13 bases spanning the gap. Germline V CDR1 and CDR2: SGDLS, YYNGEE. The CDR3 is 14 residues long. CDR3 amino acids: CASRKLEGNYGYTF. CDR3 DNA: TGTGCCAGCAGAAAACTGGAGGGGAACTATGGCTACACCTTC.

V gene TRBV6-2 or TRBV6-3 combines with J gene TRBJ2-1; D perhaps matches TRBD2 (7 bases). The CDR3 has 18 amino acids. The V end was cut by 2 bases, the J end by 4 bases, with 21 bases between. CDR1 MNHEY and CDR2 SVGEGT come from the germline V gene. For the CDR3, the DNA is TGTGCCAGCAGTTACGGGCCGAGGGGGAGCGGGGCTTACAATGAGCAGTTCTTC. Translating gives CASSYGPRGSGAYNEQFF.

V gene TRBV29-1 combines with J gene TRBJ2-5; TRBD1 is a possible D gene (5 bases). V lost 4 bases and J 4 bases, leaving 13 bases between the germline ends. Germline V lookup: CDR1 SQVTM, CDR2 ANQGSEA. CDR3 length equals 13 residues. In nucleotides, the CDR3 is TGCAGCGTTGTGTCGTTAGGGGCAGAGACCCAGTACTTC. Residues: CSVVSLGAETQYF.

The J gene is TRBJ1-2, the V gene TRBV28; possibly TRBD1 for D (6 bases). The CDR3 extends over 15 amino acids. Germline assignment: CDR1 MDHEN and CDR2 SYDVKM. Trimming left V 2 bases short and J 6 bases short, with 16 bases between. CDR3 sequence reads: CASSLLSGVSHGYTF. In DNA, the CDR3 is TGTGCCAGCAGTTTACTATCAGGGGTGTCGCATGGCTACACCTTC.

The chain carries TRBV9 and TRBJ2-7; D remains unclear. Germline V gene sequence: CDR1 SGDLS, CDR2 YYNGEE. This CDR3 has 12 residues. V was shortened by 4 bases and J by 6 bases, with 11 bases between the two germline ends. As DNA, the CDR3 is TGTGCCAGCAGCCGTGGCTCCCTCGAGCAGTACTTC. It encodes CASSRGSLEQYF.

This sequence joins TRBV18 and TRBJ1-5; 9 bases line up with TRBD1. Trimming took 3 bases from V and 4 from J; bases not matched to a gene: 4. The CDR3 covers 15 residues. From germline, CDR1 is KGHSH and CDR2 LQKENI. The CDR3 loop reads CASSPNRGQNQPQHF. CDR3 bases: TGTGCCAGCTCACCTAACAGGGGGCAAAATCAGCCCCAGCATTTT.

V usage is TRBV2 and J usage is TRBJ2-2; TRBD2 is a possible D gene (6 bases). The V gene's germline CDR1 is SNHLY and CDR2 FYNNEI. The CDR3 covers 13 residues. The V gene lost 6 bases and the J gene lost 3 bases, with 8 bases spanning the gap. The CDR3 DNA sequence: TGTGCCAGCAGGACTAGGGACACCGGGGAGCTGTTTTTT. It specifies CASRTRDTGELFF.

The J gene is TRBJ1-2, the V gene TRBV27, with D unclear. Looked up from germline, CDR1 is MNHEY and CDR2 is SMNVEV (reference sequence). This CDR3 comprises 13 residues. The V end was cut by 8 bases, the J end by 4 bases, with 14 bases between. The CDR3 bases are TGTGCCAGCCGAGGTGGAGGGCGCTATGGCTACACCTTC. Its protein product is CASRGGGRYGYTF.

V and J are TRBV6-5 and TRBJ1-2, with 7 bases aligning to TRBD1. With V trimmed by 6 bases and J by 1 base, 5 bases remained unmatched. Germline loops: CDR1 MNHEY, CDR2 SVGAGI. The CDR3 sequence is 14 residues long. The CDR3, as DNA: TGTGCCAGCAGACAGGGGCGCCATAACTATGGCTACACCTTC. This sequence encodes CASRQGRHNYGYTF.

The V and J genes are TRBV4-1 and TRBJ1-2; D perhaps matches TRBD1 (5 bases). The CDR3 is made up of 14 amino acids. The germline V gene encodes CDR1 MGHRA and CDR2 YSYEKL. The germline V and J ends were trimmed by 0 bases and 2 bases, with 7 bases remaining between them. The CDR3: CASSQDWGNYGYTF. The CDR3 DNA follows: TGCGCCAGCAGCCAAGATTGGGGGAACTATGGCTACACCTTC.

The CDR3: CASSQPGQRNTEAFF. The DNA of the CDR3 is TGTGCCAGCTCACAACCCGGACAGCGAAACACTGAAGCTTTCTTT. The V gene is TRBV18, the J gene TRBJ1-1; D possibly corresponds to TRBD1 (6 bases). The CDR3 spans 15 residues. The germline V and J ends were trimmed by 4 bases and 2 bases, with 14 bases remaining between them. Looked up from germline, CDR1 is KGHSH and CDR2 is LQKENI. Full variable domain (outside the CDR3, taken from reference TRBV18 and TRBJ1-1): NAGVMQNPRHLVRRRGQEARLRCSPMKGHSHVYWYRQLPEEGLKFMVYLQKENIIDESGMPKERFSAEFPKEGPSILRIQQVVRGDSAAYFCASSQPGQRNTEAFFGQGTRLTVV.

The genes are TRBV5-1 and TRBJ2-2; D not certain. Germline-derived CDR1 and CDR2 are SGHRS and YFSETQ. V was pared by 2 bases and J by 0 bases, with 11 bases between. The CDR3 totals 16 residues. Here the CDR3 reads CASSFLGITNTGELFF. CDR3 DNA: TGCGCCAGCAGCTTCCTGGGGATTACGAACACCGGGGAGCTGTTTTTT.